The T cell receptor (beta chain) under discussion was sequenced for a study of shared clonotypes between healthy human individuals (dated by TCRdb to between 2020 and 2021). The study in broad terms: The cohort included a few men and a couple of women between 18 and 49 years of age. For each donor, three plates each were used for CD4 naive and CD4 memory, two plates were used for CD8 naive, and one plate was used for CD8 memory. To estimate repertoire size and how much clonotypes are shared between individuals, the study performed deep sequencing of blood TCR repertoires from a handful of healthy adults. To increase sequencing depth and limit assay-specific biases, different laboratories used diverse techniques to prepare libraries and sequence TCR repertoires. Between about 0.8 and 9 billion PBMCs per donor were obtained by leukapheresis.

Using the deep immunoSEQ assay, TCR CDR3 regions were amplified from genomic DNA by multiplex PCR. For each cell subset, the extracted genomic DNA was distributed evenly across all wells of several immunoSEQ 96-well plates, and each plate served as one replicate. For sorted subsets, roughly 200 ng of genomic DNA, equivalent to tens of thousands of T cell genomes, went into each replicate PCR. The purified libraries were quantified using a Qubit 3.0 fluorometer, sized with a Bioanalyzer 2100, and then quantified again using the KAPA Library Quantification kit. Each immunoSEQ 96-well plate was sequenced on its own single-read 150-cycle Illumina NextSeq 550 flow cell. The study's processing was this. Because only junctional sequences without quality scores were contained in the immunoSEQ output, filtering matching that applied to full-length reads could not be performed. To assign V/J genes and CDR3, sequences were annotated against IMGT germline references using PyIR, a Python wrapper for IgBLAST v1.9. Any read was removed if the V/J assignment was weak (E-value above 1e-6), the CDR3 was missing, or the read contained stop codons, out-of-frame junctions, or ambiguous translated residues. V3J clonotypes were defined as sequences sharing the same inferred V gene, J gene, and CDR3 amino acid sequence. Percentage overlap between repertoires was computed as shared unique clonotypes divided by the size of the smaller repertoire. Three approaches were used to assess repertoire richness: RTK rarefaction, the Chao1 estimator, and Recon v2.1 estimates of unobserved clonotypes. Generation probabilities for all TCRbeta clonotypes obtained by the gDNA method from a few donors were computed using OLGA. TCRdb limited this immuneACCESS table to in-frame rearrangements with V and J called. A share of clones is missing; checked studies link under half to unresolved V genes, and the rest is unexplained. V and J calls and clone size are as listed in that table; D and trimming were resolved from the DNA. The sample table records around 2.3 million clones; 90% to 97% of these occur just once. Less than 0.15% of the sample belongs to the ten largest clones.

The CDR3, cysteine through phenylalanine, is 13 amino acids long. Of all the DNA, just the CDR3 is kept, 39 bases in frame from base 1. The germline V end is reduced by 4 bases and the J end by 8 bases; junction bases left unmatched: 7. Sequences SGHRS (CDR1) and YFSETQ (CDR2) are obtained from the germline V gene. For this clone: Its target antigen remains unknown. No quality values exist for individual bases; no much larger clone is one base distant.

Points the paper makes about the study in general: Sampling was limited to blood, and TCR repertoires in tissue likely differ from TCR repertoires in blood. Based on pairwise subsampling, the degree of clonotype sharing among donors was expected to be affected by sequencing depth. Incomplete sequencing was indicated by rarefaction of sorted-subset datasets, despite the large sequencing depth. Compared with non-shared clonotypes, the clonotypes found in all four sorted-subset donors had higher generation probabilities. The small number of donors limited the genetic and exposure-history diversity represented. When a handful of donors were compared, the shared fraction of clonotypes was about 5.5% for naive CD4, less than 4% for naive CD8, roughly 2.3% for memory CD4, and approximately 0.4% for memory CD8. Naive subsets generally had larger estimated clonotype richness than memory subsets.

Donors were healthy HIV-negative adults with no recently reported acute infections or vaccinations. Only Caucasian adults living in Nashville, Tennessee, USA were represented among the donors. Magnetic negative selection was used to enrich CD4+ T cells, after which naive cells were positively selected on CD45RA and the negative fraction became the memory subset. Blood was obtained by leukapheresis, after which PBMCs were separated by Ficoll-Histopaque density gradient centrifugation and cryopreserved in liquid nitrogen vapor phase. Analytical flow cytometry was used to check the purity and quantity of every magnetically sorted T cell population. From each sorted fraction, genomic DNA was isolated and quantified by UV absorbance on a Nanodrop 2000c.

This TCR derives from a man aged 18 to 29 in good health. The sample comprised naive CD4+ T cells sorted from blood. The cell subset or site label, as the study defines it: CD45RA+ positively selected. The chain was built from TRBV5-1 and TRBJ1-1; 8 central nucleotides agree with TRBD1. The sequence in DNA is TGCGCCAGCAGCCTCGGACAGGGATACGAAGCTTTCTTT. Translated, this is CASSLGQGYEAFF.